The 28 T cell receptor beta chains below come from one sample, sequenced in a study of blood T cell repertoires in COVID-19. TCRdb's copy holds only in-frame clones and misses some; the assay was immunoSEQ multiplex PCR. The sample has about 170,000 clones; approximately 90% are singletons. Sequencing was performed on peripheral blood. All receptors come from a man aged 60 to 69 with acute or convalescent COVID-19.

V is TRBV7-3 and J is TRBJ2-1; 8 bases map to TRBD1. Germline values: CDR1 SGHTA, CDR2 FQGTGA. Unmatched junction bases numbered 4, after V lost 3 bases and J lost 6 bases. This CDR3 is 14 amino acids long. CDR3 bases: TGTGCCAGCAGCTTGAGTGGACAGGGCAATGAGCAGTTCTTC. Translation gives CASSLSGQGNEQFF.

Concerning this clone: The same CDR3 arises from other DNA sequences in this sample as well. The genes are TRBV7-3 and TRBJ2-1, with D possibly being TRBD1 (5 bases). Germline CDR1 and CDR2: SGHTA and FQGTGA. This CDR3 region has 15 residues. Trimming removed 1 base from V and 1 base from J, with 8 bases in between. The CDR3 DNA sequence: TGTGCCAGCAGCTTAAGCCAGGGATCCTACAATGAGCAGTTCTTC. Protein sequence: CASSLSQGSYNEQFF.

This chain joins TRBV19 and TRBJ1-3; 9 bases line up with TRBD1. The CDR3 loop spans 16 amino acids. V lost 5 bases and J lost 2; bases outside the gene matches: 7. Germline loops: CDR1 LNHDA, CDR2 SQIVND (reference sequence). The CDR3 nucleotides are TGTGCCAGTAGTTTTGGGACAGGGAGCACTGGAAACACCATATATTTT. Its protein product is CASSFGTGSTGNTIYF.

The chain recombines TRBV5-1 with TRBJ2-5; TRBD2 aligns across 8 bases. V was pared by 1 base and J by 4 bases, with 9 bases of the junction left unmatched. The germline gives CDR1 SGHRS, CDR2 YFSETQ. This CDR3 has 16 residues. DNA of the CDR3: TGCGCCAGCAGCTTGACCCCGGGGGGGGCTGGAGAGACCCAGTACTTC. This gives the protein CASSLTPGGAGETQYF.

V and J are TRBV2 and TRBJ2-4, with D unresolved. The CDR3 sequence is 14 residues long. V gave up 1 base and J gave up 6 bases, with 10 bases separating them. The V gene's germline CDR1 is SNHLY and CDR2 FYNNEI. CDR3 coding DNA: TGTGCCAGCAGTGAAGAACGTGACTTAAACATTCAGTACTTC. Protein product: CASSEERDLNIQYF.

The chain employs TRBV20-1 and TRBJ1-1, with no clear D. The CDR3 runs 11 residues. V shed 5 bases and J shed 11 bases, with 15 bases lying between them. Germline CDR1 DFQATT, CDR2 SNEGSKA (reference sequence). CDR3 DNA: TGCAGTGCTGGTGGGCTCTCGGGGGCTTTCTTT. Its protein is CSAGGLSGAFF.

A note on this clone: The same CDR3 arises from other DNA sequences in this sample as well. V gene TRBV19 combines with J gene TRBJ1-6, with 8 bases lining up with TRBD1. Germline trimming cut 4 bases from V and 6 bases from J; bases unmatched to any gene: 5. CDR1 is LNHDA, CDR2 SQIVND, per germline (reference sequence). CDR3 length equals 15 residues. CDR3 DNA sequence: TGTGCCAGTAGTACAACAGGGGGACTTAATTCACCCCTCCACTTT. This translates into CASSTTGGLNSPLHF.

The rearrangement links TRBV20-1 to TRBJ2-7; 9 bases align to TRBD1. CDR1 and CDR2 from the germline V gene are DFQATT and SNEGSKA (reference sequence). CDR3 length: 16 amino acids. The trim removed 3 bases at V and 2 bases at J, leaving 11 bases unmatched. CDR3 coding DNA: TGCAGTGCTAGTTTCGCCGACAGGGGGTTCCCCTACGAGCAGTACTTC. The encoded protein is CSASFADRGFPYEQYF.

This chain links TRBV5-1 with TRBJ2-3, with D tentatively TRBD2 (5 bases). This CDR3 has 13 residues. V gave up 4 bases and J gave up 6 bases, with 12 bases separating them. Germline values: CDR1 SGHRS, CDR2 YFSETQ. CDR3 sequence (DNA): TGCGCCAGCAGCCCCAGGACTGGGGATACGCAGTATTTT. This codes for CASSPRTGDTQYF.

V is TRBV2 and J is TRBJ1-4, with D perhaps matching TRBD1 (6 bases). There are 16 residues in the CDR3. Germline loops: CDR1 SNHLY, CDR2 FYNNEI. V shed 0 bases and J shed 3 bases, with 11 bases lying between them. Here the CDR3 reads CASSEALTGSNEKLFF. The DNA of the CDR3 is TGTGCCAGCAGTGAAGCCCTGACAGGTTCTAATGAAAAACTGTTTTTT.

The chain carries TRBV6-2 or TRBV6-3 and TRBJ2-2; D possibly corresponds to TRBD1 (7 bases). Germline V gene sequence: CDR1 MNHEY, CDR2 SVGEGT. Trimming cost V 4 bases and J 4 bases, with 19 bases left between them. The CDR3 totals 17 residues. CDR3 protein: CASSLGLGGGLTGELFF. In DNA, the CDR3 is TGTGCCAGCAGTTTGGGGCTTGGAGGGGGCCTCACCGGGGAGCTGTTTTTT.

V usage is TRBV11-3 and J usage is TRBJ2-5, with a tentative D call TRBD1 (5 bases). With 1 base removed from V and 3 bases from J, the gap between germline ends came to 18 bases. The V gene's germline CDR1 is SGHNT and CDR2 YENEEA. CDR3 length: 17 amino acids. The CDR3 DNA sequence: TGTGCCAGCAGCTTAGGGGTCCTTTCCAGGGAAAAAGAGACCCAGTACTTC. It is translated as CASSLGVLSREKETQYF.

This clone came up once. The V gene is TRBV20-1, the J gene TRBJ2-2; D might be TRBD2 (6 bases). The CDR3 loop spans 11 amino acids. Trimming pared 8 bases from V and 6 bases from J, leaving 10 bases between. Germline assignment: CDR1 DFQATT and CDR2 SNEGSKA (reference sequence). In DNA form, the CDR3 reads TGCAGTACTCGACTAGCCGGGGAGCTGTTTTTT. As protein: CSTRLAGELFF.

The DNA of the CDR3 is TGTGCCTGGAGTAGGAGCCAGTATAATTCACCCCTCCACTTT. Protein product: CAWSRSQYNSPLHF. V usage is TRBV30 and J usage is TRBJ1-6; D remains ambiguous. CDR1 GTSNPN and CDR2 SVGIG come from the germline V gene (reference sequence). The CDR3 consists of 14 residues. The V end lost 2 bases, the J end lost 4 bases, and 9 bases lay between the germline ends.

The CDR3, as DNA: TGTGCCAGCAGTCTCGGACTCTATCAGCCCCAGCATTTT. Encoded protein: CASSLGLYQPQHF. The chain links TRBV27 to TRBJ1-5; D is ambiguous. V dropped 5 bases and J dropped 5 bases, with 10 bases sitting between them. Germline CDR1 is MNHEY and CDR2 is SMNVEV (reference sequence). There are 13 residues in the CDR3.

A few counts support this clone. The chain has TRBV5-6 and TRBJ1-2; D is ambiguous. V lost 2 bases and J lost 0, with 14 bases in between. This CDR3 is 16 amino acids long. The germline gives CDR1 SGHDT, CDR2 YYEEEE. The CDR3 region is CASSFEGVGANYGYTF. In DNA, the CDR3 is TGTGCCAGCAGCTTCGAGGGAGTCGGTGCTAACTATGGCTACACCTTC.

In DNA, the CDR3 is TGTGCCTGGAGTGTCCAACAGAGCTATGGCTACACCTTC. This encodes CAWSVQQSYGYTF. The genes are TRBV30 and TRBJ1-2, with no clear D. Germline V lookup: CDR1 GTSNPN, CDR2 SVGIG (reference sequence). There are 13 residues in the CDR3. With 0 bases removed from V and 4 bases from J, the gap between germline ends came to 9 bases.

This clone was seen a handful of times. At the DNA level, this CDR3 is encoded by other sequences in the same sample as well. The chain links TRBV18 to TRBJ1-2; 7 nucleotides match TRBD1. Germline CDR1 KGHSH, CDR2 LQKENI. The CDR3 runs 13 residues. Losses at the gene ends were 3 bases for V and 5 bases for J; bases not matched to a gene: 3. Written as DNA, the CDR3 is TGTGCCAGCTCACCGGGACAGTCATATGGCTACACCTTC. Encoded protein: CASSPGQSYGYTF.

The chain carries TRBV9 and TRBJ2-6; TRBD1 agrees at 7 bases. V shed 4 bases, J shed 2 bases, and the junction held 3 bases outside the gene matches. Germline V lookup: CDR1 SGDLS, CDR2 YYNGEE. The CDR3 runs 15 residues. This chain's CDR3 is CASSLTGTGANVLTF. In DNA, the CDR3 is TGTGCCAGCAGCTTGACAGGGACTGGGGCCAACGTCCTGACTTTC. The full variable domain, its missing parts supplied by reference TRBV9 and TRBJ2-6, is DSGVTQTPKHLITATGQRVTLRCSPRSGDLSVYWYQQSLDQGLQFLIQYYNGEERAKGNILERFSAQQFPDLHSELNLSSLELGDSALYFCASSLTGTGANVLTFGAGSRLTVL.

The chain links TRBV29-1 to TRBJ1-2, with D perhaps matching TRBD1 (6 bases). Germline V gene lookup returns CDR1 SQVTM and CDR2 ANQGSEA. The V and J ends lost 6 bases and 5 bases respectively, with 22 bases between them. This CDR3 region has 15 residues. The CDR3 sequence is CSVFRRGAAGYGYTF. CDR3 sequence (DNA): TGCAGCGTCTTTCGTCGGGGGGCCGCAGGGTATGGCTACACCTTC.

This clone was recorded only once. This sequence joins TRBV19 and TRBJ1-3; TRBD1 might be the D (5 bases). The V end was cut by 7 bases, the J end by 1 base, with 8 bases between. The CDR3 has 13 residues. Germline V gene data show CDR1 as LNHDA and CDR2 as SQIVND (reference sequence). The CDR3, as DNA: TGTGCCAGTATACCAGGGTCTGGAAACACCATATATTTT. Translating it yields CASIPGSGNTIYF.

CDR3 loop: CASSLSQRTEAFF. CDR3 DNA: TGTGCCAGCAGTTTATCACAAAGAACTGAAGCTTTCTTT. The rearrangement joins TRBV12-3 or TRBV12-4 to TRBJ1-1; D remains unclear. Trimming removed 2 bases from V and 5 bases from J, with 9 bases in between. This CDR3 spans 13 amino acids.

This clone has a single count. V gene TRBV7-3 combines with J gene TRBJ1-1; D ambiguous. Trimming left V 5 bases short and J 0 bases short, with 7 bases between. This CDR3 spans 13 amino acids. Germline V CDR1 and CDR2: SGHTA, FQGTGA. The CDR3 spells CASSLEVNTEAFF. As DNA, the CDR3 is TGTGCCAGCAGCCTCGAGGTGAACACTGAAGCTTTCTTT.

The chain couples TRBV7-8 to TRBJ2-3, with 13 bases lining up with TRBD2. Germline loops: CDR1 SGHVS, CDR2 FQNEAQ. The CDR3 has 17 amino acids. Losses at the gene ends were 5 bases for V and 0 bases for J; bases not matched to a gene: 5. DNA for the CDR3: TGTGCCAGCAGCCAAGGACTAGCGGGGGTTAGCACAGATACGCAGTATTTT. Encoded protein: CASSQGLAGVSTDTQYF.

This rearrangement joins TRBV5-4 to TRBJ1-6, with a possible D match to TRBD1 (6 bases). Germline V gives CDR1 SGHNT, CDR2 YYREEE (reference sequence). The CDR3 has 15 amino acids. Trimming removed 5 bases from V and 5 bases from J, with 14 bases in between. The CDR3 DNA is TGTGCCAGCAGAGGGGTCGGGACACATAATTCACCCCTCCACTTT. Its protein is CASRGVGTHNSPLHF.

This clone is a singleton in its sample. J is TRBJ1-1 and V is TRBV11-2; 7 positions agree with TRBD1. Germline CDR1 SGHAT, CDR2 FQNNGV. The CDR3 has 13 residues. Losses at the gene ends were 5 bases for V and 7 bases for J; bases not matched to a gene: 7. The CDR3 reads CASSMTGHYEAFF. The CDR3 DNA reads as TGTGCCAGCAGCATGACAGGGCACTATGAAGCTTTCTTT.

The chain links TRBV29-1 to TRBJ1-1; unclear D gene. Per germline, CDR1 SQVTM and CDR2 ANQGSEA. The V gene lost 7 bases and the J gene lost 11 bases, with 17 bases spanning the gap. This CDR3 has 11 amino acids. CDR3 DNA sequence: TGCAGCGGGGCAGGATGGAGGGAGGCTTTCTTT. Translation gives CSGAGWREAFF.

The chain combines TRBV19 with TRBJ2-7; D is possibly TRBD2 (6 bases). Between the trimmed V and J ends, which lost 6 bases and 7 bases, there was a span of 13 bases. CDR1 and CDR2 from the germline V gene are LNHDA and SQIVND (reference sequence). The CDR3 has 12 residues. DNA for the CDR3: TGTGCCAGTAGCTCGCGGGGCGGAGAGCAGTACGTC. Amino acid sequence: CASSSRGGEQYV.